A single T cell receptor (beta chain) is shown here with its context. Per germline, CDR1 LGHNT and CDR2 FRNRAP. This CDR3 is built from 13 residues. V lost 3 bases and J 2 bases, leaving 7 bases between the germline ends. These data belong to a study of blood T cell repertoires in COVID-19. Study overall: PBMCs, B-cell-depleted T cells, or T cells provided the cDNA or gDNA that made up the material.

Recruitment covered 20 to 25 US areas and drew participants whose ages spanned roughly 18 to 100 years. Method: immunoSEQ multiplex PCR; TCRdb's copy keeps in-frame clones and lacks some. The sample carries some 150,000 clones, less than 90% recorded once. The TCR originated in a woman between 45 and 60 years old who had been exposed to COVID-19. The sequencing sample was made of PBMCs or T cells enriched from blood (not recorded which). This chain connects TRBV12-5 to TRBJ2-5; D is unclear. CDR3 in DNA: TGTGCTAGTGGTTTCGGTGAACAAGAGACCCAGTACTTC. Its translation: CASGFGEQETQYF.